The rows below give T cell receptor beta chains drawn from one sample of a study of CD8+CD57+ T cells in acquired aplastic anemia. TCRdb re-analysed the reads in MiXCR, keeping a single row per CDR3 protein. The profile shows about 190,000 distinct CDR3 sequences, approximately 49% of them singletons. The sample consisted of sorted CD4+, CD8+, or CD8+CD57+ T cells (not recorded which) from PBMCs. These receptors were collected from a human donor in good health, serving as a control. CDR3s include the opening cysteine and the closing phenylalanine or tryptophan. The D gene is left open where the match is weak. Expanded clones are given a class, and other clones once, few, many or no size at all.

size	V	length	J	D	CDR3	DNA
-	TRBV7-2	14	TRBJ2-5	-	CASSLAPRVETQYF	TGTGCCAGCAGCTTAGCCCCCAGGGTAGAGACCCAGTACTTC
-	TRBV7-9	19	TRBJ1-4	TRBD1	CASSPRDRGRGTANEKLFF	TGTGCCAGCAGCCCACGGGACAGGGGGCGTGGAACTGCTAATGAAAAACTGTTTTTT
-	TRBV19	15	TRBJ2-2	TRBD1	CASSLRQGRTGELFF	TGTGCCAGTAGTCTCCGACAGGGGAGGACCGGGGAGCTGTTTTTT
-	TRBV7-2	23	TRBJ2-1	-	CASSFYICSARDGGPGAYNEQFF	-
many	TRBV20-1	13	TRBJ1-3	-	CSAQLGGGNTIYF	TGCAGTGCCCAACTTGGGGGTGGAAACACCATATATTTT
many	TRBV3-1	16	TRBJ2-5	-	CASSQESAGTQETQYF	TGTGCCAGCAGCCAAGAGAGCGCCGGGACCCAAGAGACCCAGTACTTC
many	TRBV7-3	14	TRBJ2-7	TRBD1	CASSLFGTGHEQYF	TGTGCCAGCAGCTTATTCGGGACAGGGCATGAGCAGTACTTC
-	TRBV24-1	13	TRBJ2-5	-	CATSDNRDTGVYF	TGTGCCACCAGTGATAACCGGGACACGGGGGTCTACTTC
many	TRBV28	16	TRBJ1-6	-	CASRIVRGIPNSPLHF	TGTGCCAGCAGGATCGTACGGGGGATCCCTAATTCACCCCTCCACTTT
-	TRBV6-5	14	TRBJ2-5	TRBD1	CASRGTGGGETQYF	TGTGCCAGCAGGGGGACAGGAGGGGGAGAGACCCAGTACTTC
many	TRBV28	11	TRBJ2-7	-	CAKEDAYEQYF	TGTGCCAAAGAAGACGCCTACGAGCAGTACTTC
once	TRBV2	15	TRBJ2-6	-	CASSERAGGINVLTF	TGTGCCAGCAGTGAAAGGGCAGGGGGGATCAACGTCCTGACTTTC
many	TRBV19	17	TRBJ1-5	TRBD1	CASSYDRGAGFLQPQHF	TGTGCCAGTAGTTACGACAGGGGCGCAGGGTTCCTTCAGCCCCAGCATTTT
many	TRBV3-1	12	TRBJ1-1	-	CASSRGGREAFF	TGTGCCAGCAGCCGGGGGGGCCGAGAAGCTTTCTTT
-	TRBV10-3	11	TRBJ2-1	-	CAISVGNGQLF	TGTGCCATCAGTGTGGGGAATGGGCAGCTCTTC
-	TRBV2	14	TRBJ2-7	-	CASSLGKATYEQYF	TGTGCCAGCAGCTTAGGCAAGGCCACCTACGAGCAGTACTTC
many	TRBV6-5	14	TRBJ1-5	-	CASSYAQLNQPQHF	TGTGCCAGCAGTTACGCACAGCTTAATCAGCCCCAGCATTTT
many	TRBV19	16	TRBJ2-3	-	CASNRGIERLPDTQYF	TGTGCCAGTAACCGGGGGATTGAACGGCTTCCAGATACGCAGTATTTT
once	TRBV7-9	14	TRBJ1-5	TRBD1	CASSTGQASGPQHF	TGTGCCAGCAGCACGGGACAGGCTTCAGGGCCCCAGCATTTT
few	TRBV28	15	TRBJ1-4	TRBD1	CASSSAGTANEKLFF	TGTGCCAGCAGTTCTGCCGGGACAGCAAATGAAAAACTGTTTTTT
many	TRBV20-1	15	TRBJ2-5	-	CSARDSRDAKETQYF	TGCAGTGCTAGAGATAGCCGGGACGCCAAAGAGACCCAGTACTTC
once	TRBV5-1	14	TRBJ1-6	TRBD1	CASSPTGQGAPLHF	TGCGCCAGCAGCCCGACGGGACAGGGCGCACCCCTCCACTTT
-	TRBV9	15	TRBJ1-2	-	CASSVGQGANYGYTF	TGTGCCAGCAGCGTAGGGCAGGGAGCTAACTATGGCTACACCTTC
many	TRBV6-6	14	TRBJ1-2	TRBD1	CASIPRDRSYGYTF	TGTGCCAGCATTCCACGGGACAGGAGCTATGGCTACACCTTC
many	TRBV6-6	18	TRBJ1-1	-	CASSYIGFVATEDTEAFF	TGTGCCAGCAGTTACATCGGGTTCGTGGCGACAGAAGACACTGAAGCTTTCTTT
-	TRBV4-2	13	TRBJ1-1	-	CASSQGVANEAFF	TGTGCCAGCAGCCAAGGGGTAGCGAATGAAGCTTTCTTT
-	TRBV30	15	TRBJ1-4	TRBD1	CAWSVDHGTDEKLFF	TGTGCCTGGAGTGTTGATCATGGGACAGATGAAAAACTGTTTTTT
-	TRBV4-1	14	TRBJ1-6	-	CASSHRVTNSPLHF	TGCGCCAGCAGTCACAGGGTGACTAATTCACCCCTCCACTTT
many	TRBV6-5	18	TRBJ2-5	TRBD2	CASSYSAGLAGKQETQYF	TGTGCCAGCAGTTACTCGGCCGGACTAGCGGGGAAACAAGAGACCCAGTACTTC
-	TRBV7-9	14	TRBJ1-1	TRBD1	CANSQAGGHTEAFF	TGTGCCAACAGCCAAGCAGGGGGCCACACTGAAGCTTTCTTT
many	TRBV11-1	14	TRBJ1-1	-	CASSLARGAGEAFF	TGTGCCAGCAGCTTAGCGCGTGGGGCAGGAGAAGCTTTCTTT
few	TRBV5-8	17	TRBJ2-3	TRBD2	CASSLALAGGGTDTQYF	TGTGCCAGCAGCTTGGCCCTAGCGGGGGGAGGCACAGATACGCAGTATTTT
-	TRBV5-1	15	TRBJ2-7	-	CASSLVGGWSDEQYF	TGCGCCAGCAGCTTGGTTGGGGGTTGGTCGGACGAGCAGTACTTC
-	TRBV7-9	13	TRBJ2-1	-	CASRPGSWNEQFF	TGTGCCAGCAGACCAGGGTCGTGGAATGAGCAGTTCTTC
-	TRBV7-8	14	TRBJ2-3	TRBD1	CASSLGQGVDTQYF	TGTGCCAGCAGCTTAGGGCAGGGGGTAGATACGCAGTATTTT
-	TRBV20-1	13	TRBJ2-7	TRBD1	CSARGQGAYEQYF	TGCAGTGCTAGAGGGCAGGGGGCCTACGAGCAGTACTTC
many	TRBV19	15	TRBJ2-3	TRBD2	CASSPRTSGTDTQYF	TGTGCCAGTAGTCCTAGGACTAGCGGCACAGATACGCAGTATTTT
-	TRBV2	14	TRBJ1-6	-	CASRGQSYNSPLHF	TGTGCCAGCAGAGGACAGAGCTATAATTCACCCCTCCACTTT
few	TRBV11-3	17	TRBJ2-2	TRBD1	CASSYPRTGGNTGELFF	TGTGCCAGCAGTTACCCCCGGACAGGGGGCAACACCGGGGAGCTGTTTTTT
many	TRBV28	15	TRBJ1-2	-	CASSSLVTGHYGYTF	TGTGCCAGCAGTTCCCTGGTGACAGGACACTATGGCTACACCTTC
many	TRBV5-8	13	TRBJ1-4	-	CASSSLKGQKLFF	TGTGCCAGCAGCTCCCTCAAAGGTCAAAAACTGTTTTTT
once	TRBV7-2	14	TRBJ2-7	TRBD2	CASSLGTSGGGLYF	TGTGCCAGCAGCCTCGGGACTAGCGGGGGGGGCCTGTACTTC
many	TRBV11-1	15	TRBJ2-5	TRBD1	CASSLGDRGFETQYF	TGTGCCAGCAGCTTAGGGGACAGGGGGTTCGAGACCCAGTACTTC
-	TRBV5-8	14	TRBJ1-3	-	CASSLVAFSNTIYF	TGTGCCAGCAGCTTGGTGGCCTTTTCGAACACCATATATTTT
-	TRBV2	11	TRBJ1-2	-	CASSEQGPYTF	TGTGCCAGCAGTGAACAGGGTCCCTACACCTTC
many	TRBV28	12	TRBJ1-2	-	CASNGGGYGYTF	TGTGCCAGCAACGGGGGAGGCTATGGCTACACCTTC
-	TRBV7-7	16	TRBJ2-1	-	CASSLSAGELPNEQFF	TGTGCTAGCAGCTTAAGCGCTGGGGAGCTACCAAATGAGCAGTTCTTC
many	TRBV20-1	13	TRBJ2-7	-	CSARGGTGYEQYF	TGCAGTGCTAGAGGGGGGACGGGCTACGAGCAGTACTTC
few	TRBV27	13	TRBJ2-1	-	CAIAAGTNLAHIF	TGTGCCATCGCCGCGGGAACCAACCTGGCACATATCTTC
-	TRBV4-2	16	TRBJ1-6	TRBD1	CASSQERTGVAAPLHF	TGTGCCAGCAGCCAAGAGCGGACAGGAGTTGCGGCACCCCTCCACTTT
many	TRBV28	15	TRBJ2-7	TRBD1	CASSFFGRQGNEQYF	TGTGCCAGCAGTTTTTTTGGGAGACAGGGGAACGAGCAGTACTTC
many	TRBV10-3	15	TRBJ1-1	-	CAISASGRMNTEAFF	TGTGCCATCAGTGCCTCCGGTAGGATGAACACTGAAGCTTTCTTT
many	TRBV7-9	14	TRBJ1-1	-	CASSPPPFHTEAFF	TGTGCCAGCAGCCCCCCTCCTTTTCACACTGAAGCTTTCTTT
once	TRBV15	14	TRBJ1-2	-	CATSRGWGPGGYTF	TGTGCCACCAGCAGAGGTTGGGGGCCGGGTGGCTACACCTTC